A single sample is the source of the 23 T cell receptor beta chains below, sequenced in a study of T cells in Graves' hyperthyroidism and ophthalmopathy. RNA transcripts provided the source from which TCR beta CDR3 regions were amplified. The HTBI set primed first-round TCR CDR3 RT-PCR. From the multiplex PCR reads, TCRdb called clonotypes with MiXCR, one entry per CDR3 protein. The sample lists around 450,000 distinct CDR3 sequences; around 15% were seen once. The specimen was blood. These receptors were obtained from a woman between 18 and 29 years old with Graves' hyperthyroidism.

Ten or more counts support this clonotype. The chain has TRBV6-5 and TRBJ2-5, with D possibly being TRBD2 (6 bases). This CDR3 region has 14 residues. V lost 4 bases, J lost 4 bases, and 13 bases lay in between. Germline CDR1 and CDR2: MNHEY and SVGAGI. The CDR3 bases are TGTGCCAGCAGTTTCGGAGGGCCAAGAGAGACCCAGTACTTC. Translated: CASSFGGPRETQYF.

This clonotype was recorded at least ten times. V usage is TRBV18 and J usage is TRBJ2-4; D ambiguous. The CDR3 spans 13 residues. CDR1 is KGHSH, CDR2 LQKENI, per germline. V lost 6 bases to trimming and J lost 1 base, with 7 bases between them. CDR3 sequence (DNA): TGTGCCAGCTCCCCGCCGGCCAAAAACATTCAGTACTTC. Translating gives CASSPPAKNIQYF.

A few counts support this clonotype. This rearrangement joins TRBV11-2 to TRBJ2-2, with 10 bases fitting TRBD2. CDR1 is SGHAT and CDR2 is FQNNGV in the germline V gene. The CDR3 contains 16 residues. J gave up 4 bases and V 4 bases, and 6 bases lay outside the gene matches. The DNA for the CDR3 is TGTGCCAGCAGCTATCCCAGCGGGAGGGCCACCGGGGAGCTGTTTTTT. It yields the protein CASSYPSGRATGELFF.

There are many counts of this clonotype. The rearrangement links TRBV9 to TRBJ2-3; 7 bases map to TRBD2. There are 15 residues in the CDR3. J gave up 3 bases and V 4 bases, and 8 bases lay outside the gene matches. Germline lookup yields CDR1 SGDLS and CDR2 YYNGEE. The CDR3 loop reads CASSPRREITDTQYF. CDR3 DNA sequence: TGTGCCAGCAGCCCGCGGCGGGAGATAACAGATACGCAGTATTTT.

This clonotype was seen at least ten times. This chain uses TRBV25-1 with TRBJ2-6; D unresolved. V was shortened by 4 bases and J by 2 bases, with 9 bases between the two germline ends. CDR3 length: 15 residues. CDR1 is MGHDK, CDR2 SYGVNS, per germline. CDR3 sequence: CASSASEAGANVLTF. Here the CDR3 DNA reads TGTGCCAGCAGTGCCTCAGAGGCTGGGGCCAACGTCCTGACTTTC.

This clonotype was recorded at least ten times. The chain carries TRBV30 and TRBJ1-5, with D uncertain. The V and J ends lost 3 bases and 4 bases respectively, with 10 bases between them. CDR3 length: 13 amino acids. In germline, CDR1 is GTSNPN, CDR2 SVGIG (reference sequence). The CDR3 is CAWSPSGNQPQHF. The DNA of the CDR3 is TGTGCCTGGAGCCCGAGCGGTAATCAGCCCCAGCATTTT.

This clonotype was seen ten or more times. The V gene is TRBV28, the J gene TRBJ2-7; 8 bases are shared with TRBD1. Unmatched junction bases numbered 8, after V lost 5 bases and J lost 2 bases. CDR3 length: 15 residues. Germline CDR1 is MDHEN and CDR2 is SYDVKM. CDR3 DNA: TGTGCCAGCAGTACCGGGGACAGGTTCCCCTACGAGCAGTACTTC. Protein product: CASSTGDRFPYEQYF.

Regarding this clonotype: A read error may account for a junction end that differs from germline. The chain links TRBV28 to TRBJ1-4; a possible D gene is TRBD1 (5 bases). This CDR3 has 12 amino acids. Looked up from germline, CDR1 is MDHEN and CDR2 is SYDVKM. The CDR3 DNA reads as TGTGCCAGCAGTCAGGGCCAGGAAAAACTGGTTTTT. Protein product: CASSQGQEKLVF.

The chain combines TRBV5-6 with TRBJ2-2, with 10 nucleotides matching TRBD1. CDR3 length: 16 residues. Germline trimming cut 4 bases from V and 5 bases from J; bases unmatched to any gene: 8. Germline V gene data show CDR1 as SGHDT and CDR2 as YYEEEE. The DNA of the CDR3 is TGTGCCAGCAGCACCGACAGGGGGCGGTTTACCGGGGAGCTGTTTTTT. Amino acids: CASSTDRGRFTGELFF.

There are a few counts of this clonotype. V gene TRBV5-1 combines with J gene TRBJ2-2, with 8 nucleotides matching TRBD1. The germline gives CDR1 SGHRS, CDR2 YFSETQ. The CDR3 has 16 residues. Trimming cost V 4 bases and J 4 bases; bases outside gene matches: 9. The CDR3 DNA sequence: TGCGCCAGCAGCCCTCAGGGGGCGCTGATCACCGGGGAGCTGTTTTTT. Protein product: CASSPQGALITGELFF.

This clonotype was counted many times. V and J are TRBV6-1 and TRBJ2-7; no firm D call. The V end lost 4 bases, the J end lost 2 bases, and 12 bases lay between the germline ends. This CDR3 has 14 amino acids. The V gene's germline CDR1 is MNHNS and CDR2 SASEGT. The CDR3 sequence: CASSGERGPYEQYF. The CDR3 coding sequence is TGTGCCAGCAGTGGGGAACGTGGGCCCTACGAGCAGTACTTC.

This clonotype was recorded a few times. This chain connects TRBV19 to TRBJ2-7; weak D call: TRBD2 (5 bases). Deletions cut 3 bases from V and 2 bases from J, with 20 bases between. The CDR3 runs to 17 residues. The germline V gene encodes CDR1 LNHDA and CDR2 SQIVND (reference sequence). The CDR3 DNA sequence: TGTGCCAGTAGTATCTATTTCTCTGGCGGGCTCGCCTACGAGCAGTACTTC. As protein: CASSIYFSGGLAYEQYF.

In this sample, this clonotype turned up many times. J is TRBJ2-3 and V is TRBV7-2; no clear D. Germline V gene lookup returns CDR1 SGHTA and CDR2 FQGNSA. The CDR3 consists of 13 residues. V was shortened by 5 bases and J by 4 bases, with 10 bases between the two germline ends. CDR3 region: CASSPLYSDTQYF. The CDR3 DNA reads TGTGCCAGCAGCCCCCTCTACTCAGATACGCAGTATTTT.

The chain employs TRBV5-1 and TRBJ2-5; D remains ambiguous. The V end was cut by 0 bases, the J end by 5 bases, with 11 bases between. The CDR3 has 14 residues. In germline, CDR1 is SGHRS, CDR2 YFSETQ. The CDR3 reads CASSLGHTGETQYF. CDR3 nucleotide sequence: TGCGCCAGCAGCTTGGGACATACCGGTGAGACCCAGTACTTC.

The CDR3 DNA is TGTGCCAGTAGTATAATTGGACAGGGGGCACAGCCCCAGCATTTT. It yields the protein CASSIIGQGAQPQHF. V gene TRBV19 combines with J gene TRBJ1-5, with 11 bases aligning to TRBD1. The junction had 4 bases not matched to a gene; V was cut back by 2 bases and J by 7 bases. The CDR3 is made up of 15 amino acids. CDR1 LNHDA and CDR2 SQIVND come from the germline V gene (reference sequence).

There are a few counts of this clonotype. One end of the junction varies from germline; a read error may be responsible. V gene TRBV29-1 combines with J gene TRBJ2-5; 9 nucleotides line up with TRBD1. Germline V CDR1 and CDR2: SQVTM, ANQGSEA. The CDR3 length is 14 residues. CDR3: CGVQQGTGPETQYF. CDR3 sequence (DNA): TGCGGCGTCCAACAAGGGACAGGGCCAGAGACCCAGTACTTC.

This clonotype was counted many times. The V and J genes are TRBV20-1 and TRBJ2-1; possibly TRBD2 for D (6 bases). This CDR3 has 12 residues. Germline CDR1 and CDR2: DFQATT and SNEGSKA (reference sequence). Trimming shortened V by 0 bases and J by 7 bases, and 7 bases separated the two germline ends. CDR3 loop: CSARDLANEQFF. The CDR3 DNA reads TGCAGTGCTAGAGACCTAGCGAATGAGCAGTTCTTC.

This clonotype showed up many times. The CDR3 DNA is TGTGCCAGCAGTTTATCTCCAGGAGAGTTAGCTTTCTTT. This sequence encodes CASSLSPGELAFF. The chain couples TRBV28 to TRBJ1-1; D remains unclear. This CDR3 contains 13 residues. V was shortened by 1 base and J by 10 bases, with 13 bases between the two germline ends. Per the germline V gene, CDR1 is MDHEN and CDR2 is SYDVKM.

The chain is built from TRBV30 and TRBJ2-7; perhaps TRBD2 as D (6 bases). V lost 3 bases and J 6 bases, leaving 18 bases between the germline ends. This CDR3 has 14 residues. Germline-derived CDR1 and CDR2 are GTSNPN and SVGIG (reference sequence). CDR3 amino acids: CAWRGGTIAGEQYF. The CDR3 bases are TGTGCCTGGAGAGGAGGGACGATTGCTGGCGAGCAGTACTTC.

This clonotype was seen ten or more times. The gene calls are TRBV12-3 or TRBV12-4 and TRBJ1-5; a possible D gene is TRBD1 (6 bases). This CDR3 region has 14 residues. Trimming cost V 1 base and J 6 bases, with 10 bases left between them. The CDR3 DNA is TGTGCCAGCAGTTTAGGGGACACAGCTCAGCCCCAGCATTTT. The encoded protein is CASSLGDTAQPQHF.

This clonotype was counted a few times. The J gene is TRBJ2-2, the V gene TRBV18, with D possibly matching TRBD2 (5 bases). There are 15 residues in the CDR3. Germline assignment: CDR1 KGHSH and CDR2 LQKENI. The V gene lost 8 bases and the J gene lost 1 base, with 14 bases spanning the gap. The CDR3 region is CASREEAGNTGELFF. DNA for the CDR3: TGTGCCAGCCGTGAGGAGGCAGGGAACACCGGGGAGCTGTTTTTT.

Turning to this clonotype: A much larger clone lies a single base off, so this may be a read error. CDR3 amino acids: CASSYQDLFISYEQYF. CDR3 nucleotides: TGCGCCAGCAGCTACCAAGACCTCTTCATCTCCTACGAGCAGTACTTC. J is TRBJ2-7 and V is TRBV4-1, with no clear D. The CDR3 length is 16 residues. The germline gives CDR1 MGHRA, CDR2 YSYEKL. Trimming shortened V by 5 bases and J by 0 bases, and 17 bases separated the two germline ends.

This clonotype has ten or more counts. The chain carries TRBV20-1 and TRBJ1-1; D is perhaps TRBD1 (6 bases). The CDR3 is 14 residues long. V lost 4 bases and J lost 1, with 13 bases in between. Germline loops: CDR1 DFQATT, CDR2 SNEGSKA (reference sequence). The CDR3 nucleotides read TGCAGTGCTAACAGGGCAGGGTCGAACACTGAAGCTTTCTTT. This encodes CSANRAGSNTEAFF.